Listed below are T cell receptor beta chains from one sample, sequenced in a study of cytomegalovirus exposure and HLA in healthy donors. Generated by immunoSEQ multiplex PCR, the TCRdb table keeps only in-frame clones and is missing some. The sample yields about 130,000 clones, over 75% seen once. Sequencing was carried out using PBMCs. The origin of the receptors is a boy younger than 18 in good health and CMV-seronegative. Both conserved end residues are part of each CDR3. Fields, in order: clone size, D gene, J gene, V gene, CDR3 protein, CDR3 DNA. A D gene is named only where the DNA matches it firmly. Some rows have no size entry. The others give once, few or many, or a class for an expanded clone.

>.|.|TRBJ1-1|TRBV2
CASSVQAGPFF
TGTGCCAGCAGTGTCCAGGCAGGGCCTTTCTTT
>once|.|TRBJ1-2|TRBV4-1
CASSRYLHRVYGYTF
TGCGCCAGCAGCAGATATCTACATCGGGTCTATGGCTACACCTTC
>few|.|TRBJ1-1|TRBV5-6
CASSLLGGSEAFF
TGTGCCAGCAGCTTGCTAGGAGGCTCTGAAGCTTTCTTT
>.|.|TRBJ1-1|TRBV6-5
CASSRGDHTEAFF
TGTGCCAGCAGTCGGGGTGATCACACTGAAGCTTTCTTT
>.|.|TRBJ1-3|TRBV6-5
CASTDGQRSGNTIYF
TGTGCCAGCACAGATGGACAGCGATCTGGAAACACCATATATTTT
>.|.|TRBJ2-7|TRBV7-9
CASSLDQGGHEQYF
TGTGCCAGCAGCTTAGATCAGGGCGGCCACGAGCAGTACTTC
>.|.|TRBJ1-1|TRBV30
CAWSVGMNTEAFF
TGTGCCTGGAGTGTGGGCATGAACACTGAAGCTTTCTTT
>.|.|TRBJ1-5|TRBV7-2
CASSSFYSNQPQHF
TGTGCCAGCAGCTCCTTCTATAGCAATCAGCCCCAGCATTTT
>.|.|TRBJ2-1|TRBV9
CASSVVPLNEQFF
TGTGCCAGCAGCGTAGTCCCCTTAAATGAGCAGTTCTTC
>once|TRBD1|TRBJ1-2|TRBV29-1
CSVFTGTGDEGYTF
TGCAGCGTTTTTACCGGGACAGGGGATGAAGGCTACACCTTC
>once|.|TRBJ2-1|TRBV27
CASSFTTLPTLRTPRSLFF
TGTGCCAGCAGTTTCACGACACTCCCTACCTTGCGGACACCGAGATCTTTATTCTTC
>.|.|TRBJ2-7|TRBV7-3
CASSLGVAYEQYF
TGTGCCAGCTCACTCGGGGTAGCCTACGAGCAGTACTTC
>.|.|TRBJ2-7|TRBV5-4
CASTLTGDEQYF
TGTGCCAGCACCCTGACAGGTGATGAGCAGTACTTC
>.|TRBD2|TRBJ2-7|TRBV6-5
CASSFHWTSATYEQYF
TGTGCCAGCAGTTTTCACTGGACTAGCGCAACCTACGAGCAGTACTTC
>few|.|TRBJ1-1|TRBV5-4
CASSLGQTNTEAFF
TGTGCCAGCAGCTTGGGACAGACTAACACTGAAGCTTTCTTT
>.|TRBD2|TRBJ2-3|TRBV5-5
CASSLEAGGTRDTQYF
TGTGCCAGCAGCTTGGAGGCGGGGGGGACTCGGGATACGCAGTATTTT
>.|TRBD2|TRBJ2-2|TRBV7-9
CASSTGLAGIGELFF
TGTGCCAGCAGCACTGGACTAGCGGGGATCGGGGAGCTGTTTTTT
>.|.|TRBJ2-7|TRBV5-6
CASSLVDSSYEQYF
TGTGCCAGCAGCTTGGTCGACAGCTCCTACGAGCAGTACTTC
>.|TRBD1|TRBJ2-7|TRBV7-2
CASSLRDRGYEQYF
TGTGCCAGCAGCCTAAGGGACAGAGGCTACGAGCAGTACTTC
>.|TRBD1|TRBJ2-1|TRBV27
CASRTGAGNEQFF
TGTGCCAGTCGGACAGGGGCAGGAAATGAGCAGTTCTTC
>few|.|TRBJ2-7|TRBV5-1
CASSFADTTYEQYF
TGCGCCAGCAGCTTTGCGGACACAACCTACGAGCAGTACTTC
>.|.|TRBJ1-2|TRBV10-2
CASSEFTTYGYTF
TGCGCCAGCAGTGAGTTTACAACGTATGGCTACACCTTC
>.|.|TRBJ2-2|TRBV27
CASSAQENTGELFF
TGTGCCAGCAGTGCGCAGGAGAACACCGGGGAGCTGTTTTTT
>.|.|TRBJ1-6|TRBV4-1
CASSQVYPPLHF
TGCGCCAGCAGCCAAGTATATCCACCCCTCCACTTT
>.|.|TRBJ1-4|TRBV4-3
CASSQLTNEKLFF
TGCGCCAGCAGCCAACTGACTAATGAAAAACTGTTTTTT
>.|.|TRBJ2-6|TRBV5-4
CASSWQGGANVLPF
TGTGCCAGCAGCTGGCAGGGTGGGGCCAACGTCCTGCCTTTC
>.|TRBD1|TRBJ1-6|TRBV6-5
CASSSQGASYSPLHF
TGTGCCAGCAGTTCACAGGGGGCTTCTTATTCACCCCTCCACTTT
>.|TRBD1|TRBJ1-5|TRBV7-8
CASSEGANQPQHF
TGTGCCAGCAGCGAGGGGGCAAATCAGCCCCAGCATTTT
>few|.|TRBJ1-2|TRBV4-3
CASSQDPTDTYGYTF
TGCGCCAGCAGCCAAGATCCGACAGACACCTATGGCTACACCTTC
>.|.|TRBJ2-7|TRBV6-1
CASRPDSPYEQYF
TGTGCCAGCAGGCCGGACAGTCCCTACGAGCAGTACTTC
>.|.|TRBJ2-2|TRBV9
CASSVGTNTGELFF
TGTGCCAGCAGCGTAGGGACAAACACCGGGGAGCTGTTTTTT
>.|.|TRBJ1-3|TRBV27
CASSLSLSGNTIYF
TGTGCCAGCAGTTTATCCCTCTCTGGAAACACCATATATTTT
>.|TRBD2|TRBJ2-5|TRBV27
CASSFIGGVGEETQYF
TGTGCCAGCAGTTTCATCGGGGGGGTGGGGGAAGAGACCCAGTACTTC
>.|TRBD2|TRBJ2-1|TRBV2
CASSELGLAPNEQFF
TGTGCCAGCAGTGAATTGGGACTAGCGCCCAATGAGCAGTTCTTC
>.|TRBD2|TRBJ2-3|TRBV7-6
CASSGTSGGTDTQYF
TGTGCCAGCAGCGGAACTAGCGGGGGAACAGATACGCAGTATTTT
>.|.|TRBJ1-2|TRBV11-2
CASSLVGQGYGYTF
TGTGCCAGCAGCTTAGTAGGCCAGGGATATGGCTACACCTTC
>.|.|TRBJ2-1|TRBV5-1
CASRLGGRSYNEQFF
TGCGCCAGCAGATTAGGGGGTAGGTCCTACAATGAGCAGTTCTTC
>.|TRBD2|TRBJ2-1|TRBV19
CASSRTSGEHNEQFF
TGTGCCAGTAGTAGGACTAGCGGGGAACACAATGAGCAGTTCTTC
>.|.|TRBJ2-3|TRBV7-2
CASSPVTPHTDTQYF
TGTGCCAGCAGCCCAGTTACCCCCCACACAGATACGCAGTATTTT
>once|TRBD1|TRBJ1-2|TRBV4-1
CASSHPQGTYGYTF
TGCGCCAGCAGCCACCCACAGGGGACCTATGGCTACACCTTC
>few|.|TRBJ1-1|TRBV5-1
CASSLGFGADTEAFF
TGCGCCAGCAGCTTGGGGTTTGGTGCGGACACTGAAGCTTTCTTT
>.|.|TRBJ2-1|TRBV7-3
CASSLIDYNEQFF
TGTGCCAGCAGCTTAATAGACTACAATGAGCAGTTCTTC
>.|TRBD2|TRBJ2-3|TRBV13
CASSLVAGGTDTQYF
TGTGCCAGCAGCTTAGTAGCGGGGGGCACAGATACGCAGTATTTT
>.|TRBD1|TRBJ2-7|TRBV29-1
CSVERQGSPYEQYF
TGCAGCGTTGAAAGACAGGGAAGCCCCTACGAGCAGTACTTC
>.|.|TRBJ1-1|TRBV29-1
CSVVIRDTEAFF
TGCAGCGTTGTAATACGGGACACTGAAGCTTTCTTT
>.|.|TRBJ2-1|TRBV5-6
CASSLSGGEIYNEQFF
TGTGCCAGCAGCTTGTCGGGGGGCGAGATCTACAATGAGCAGTTCTTC